Included here is one T cell receptor (beta chain) sequence, with context. This sample was taken from a study of blood T cell repertoires in COVID-19. Trimming shortened V by 6 bases and J by 5 bases, and 10 bases separated the two germline ends. Looked up from germline, CDR1 is MNHEY and CDR2 is SVGAGI. CDR3 size: 13 residues. Libraries were prepared by immunoSEQ multiplex PCR; TCRdb keeps only in-frame clonotypes and omits some of them. This sample has approximately 220,000 clones, with 84% found just once. J is TRBJ1-4 and V is TRBV6-5, with D hard to call. Sequenced material: PBMCs or T cells enriched from blood (not recorded which). The source is a middle-aged woman who had recovered from COVID-19. The CDR3 here is CASRLGGNEKLFF. The CDR3 region has the DNA TGTGCCAGCAGGCTGGGAGGGAATGAAAAACTGTTTTTT.